Listed here are 28 T cell receptor beta chains from one sample, sequenced in a study of blood T cell repertoires in COVID-19. Assay: immunoSEQ multiplex PCR; the TCRdb copy retains only in-frame clones and omits some. The sample records 130,000 or so clones, about 80% being singletons. The sequencing input was PBMCs or T cells enriched from blood (not recorded which). The receptors derive from a man aged 50-60 years who had recovered from COVID-19.

The rearrangement joins TRBV12-1 to TRBJ2-7; the table assigns TRBD1, which was not confirmed against the DNA. TRBV12-1 is a recognized pseudogene. The CDR3 has 17 amino acids. In DNA, the CDR3 is TGTGCCAGCAGCTCCACCAACCGGGACAGGACCTCCTACGAGCAGTACTTC. Translated: CASSSTNRDRTSYEQYF.

This clone showed up just a few times. The gene calls are TRBV6-5 and TRBJ1-6, with a possible D match to TRBD1 (5 bases). V dropped 2 bases and J dropped 13 bases, with 18 bases sitting between them. Germline CDR1 is MNHEY and CDR2 is SVGAGI. CDR3 size: 15 residues. CDR3 bases: TGTGCCAGCAGTTACGGGGCGGGACCGAGTCTCCCCCTCCACTTT. Amino acids: CASSYGAGPSLPLHF.

The V call is TRBV4-3, the J call TRBJ2-3, with 13 bases that match TRBD2. After removal of 1 base from V and 2 bases from J, the junction contained 3 bases not matched to a gene. The CDR3 is 17 amino acids. The germline CDR1 and CDR2 sequences are LGHNA and YSLEER. The CDR3 DNA sequence: TGCGCCAGCAGCCAAGGGACTAGCGGGGGAACCACAGATACGCAGTATTTT. Translating it yields CASSQGTSGGTTDTQYF.

The V gene is TRBV5-4, the J gene TRBJ2-7, with D possibly matching TRBD1 (6 bases). From germline, CDR1 is SGHNT and CDR2 YYREEE (reference sequence). The CDR3 loop spans 16 amino acids. Trimming removed 4 bases from V and 1 base from J, with 18 bases in between. The CDR3 sequence is CASSKPGQDLSYEQYF. The CDR3 DNA reads as TGTGCCAGCAGCAAACCGGGACAAGACCTTTCCTACGAGCAGTACTTC.

V gene TRBV11-1 combines with J gene TRBJ2-5, with no clear D. The V end lost 3 bases, the J end lost 2 bases, and 7 bases lay between the germline ends. The CDR3 length is 13 residues. Germline V CDR1 and CDR2: SGHAT, FQDESV (reference sequence). The CDR3: CASSLRRQETQYF. In DNA, the CDR3 is TGTGCCAGCAGCTTGAGGCGGCAAGAGACCCAGTACTTC.

CDR3 protein: CASSHKPRETYGYTF. The DNA of the CDR3 is TGTGCCAGCAGCCACAAACCCAGGGAAACCTATGGCTACACCTTC. The rearrangement links TRBV7-9 to TRBJ1-2, with D perhaps TRBD1 (5 bases). This CDR3 is built from 15 residues. Trimming shortened V by 5 bases and J by 4 bases, and 17 bases separated the two germline ends. Germline values: CDR1 SEHNR, CDR2 FQNEAQ (reference sequence). Combining the CDR3 with reference TRBV7-9 and TRBJ1-2 gives the whole variable domain DTGVSQNPRHKITKRGQNVTFRCDPISEHNRLYWYRQTLGQGPEFLTYFQNEAQLEKSRLLSDRFSAERPKGSFSTLEIQRTEQGDSAMYLCASSHKPRETYGYTFGSGTRLTVV.

CDR3 sequence: CASSLVQGAIGYTF. The CDR3 DNA reads as TGTGCCAGCAGCTTAGTGCAGGGGGCAATTGGCTACACCTTC. The chain couples TRBV7-9 to TRBJ1-2, with 8 bases identical to TRBD1. J gave up 7 bases and V 1 base, and 5 bases lay outside the gene matches. The length of the CDR3 is 14 residues. The germline V gene has CDR1 SEHNR and CDR2 FQNEAQ (reference sequence). Combining the CDR3 with reference TRBV7-9 and TRBJ1-2 gives the whole variable domain DTGVSQNPRHKITKRGQNVTFRCDPISEHNRLYWYRQTLGQGPEFLTYFQNEAQLEKSRLLSDRFSAERPKGSFSTLEIQRTEQGDSAMYLCASSLVQGAIGYTFGSGTRLTVV.

This chain joins TRBV5-6 and TRBJ2-2, with D perhaps TRBD2 (5 bases). Germline V CDR1 and CDR2: SGHDT, YYEEEE. The CDR3 sequence is 13 residues long. V was clipped by 4 bases and J by 5 bases, with 9 bases between them. The CDR3, as DNA: TGTGCCAGCAGCCAAAGGAGGACCGGGGAGCTGTTTTTT. Its translation: CASSQRRTGELFF.

The chain is built from TRBV27 and TRBJ2-7, with 7 positions matching TRBD1. Germline trimming cut 5 bases from V and 7 bases from J; bases unmatched to any gene: 17. The CDR3 has 16 amino acids. Germline V gene data show CDR1 as MNHEY and CDR2 as SMNVEV (reference sequence). In DNA form, the CDR3 reads TGTGCCAGCAGTCCAAGCGTCCGACGCAGGGGGTGGGAGCAGTACTTC. As protein: CASSPSVRRRGWEQYF.

This clone is a singleton in its sample. The chain links TRBV5-4 to TRBJ2-3, with 13 bases aligning to TRBD2. Germline CDR1 reads SGHNT; CDR2 reads YYREEE (reference sequence). This CDR3 is 16 amino acids long. V shed 3 bases and J 2 bases; nucleotides not matched to a gene: 3. CDR3 sequence: CASSSGTSGVTDTQYF. DNA for the CDR3: TGTGCCAGCAGCTCAGGGACTAGCGGGGTCACAGATACGCAGTATTTT.

The rearrangement joins TRBV7-9 to TRBJ2-7, with TRBD2 identical over 13 bases. The CDR3 sequence is 13 residues long. The ends lost 10 bases at V and 3 bases at J; junction bases unmatched: 3. Looked up from germline, CDR1 is SEHNR and CDR2 is FQNEAQ (reference sequence). The CDR3 loop is CATGTSGDYEQYF. The CDR3 nucleotides are TGTGCCACAGGGACTAGCGGGGACTACGAGCAGTACTTC.

The rearrangement joins TRBV6-5 to TRBJ2-7, with a tentative D call TRBD1 (6 bases). Germline values: CDR1 MNHEY, CDR2 SVGAGI. The CDR3 covers 13 residues. V was trimmed by 6 bases and J by 2 bases, leaving 11 bases between them. In nucleotides, the CDR3 is TGTGCCAGCAGCGTACGGGACACCTACGAGCAGTACTTC. Its protein is CASSVRDTYEQYF.

The rearrangement links TRBV5-1 to TRBJ1-3, with a weak D call TRBD1 (5 bases). The CDR3 runs to 15 residues. Trimming removed 0 bases from V and 1 base from J, with 8 bases in between. CDR1 is SGHRS, CDR2 YFSETQ, per germline. The CDR3 here is CASSLGQSSGNTIYF. The CDR3 DNA follows: TGCGCCAGCAGCTTGGGACAGTCTTCTGGAAACACCATATATTTT.

The rearrangement links TRBV5-6 to TRBJ1-1; a weak D match, TRBD1 (6 bases). Germline CDR1 SGHDT, CDR2 YYEEEE. The CDR3 has 15 amino acids. V was clipped by 4 bases and J by 0 bases, with 13 bases between them. CDR3 loop: CASSGWGRLNTEAFF. CDR3 sequence (DNA): TGTGCCAGCAGCGGCTGGGGGCGGCTGAACACTGAAGCTTTCTTT.

This chain uses TRBV4-3 with TRBJ1-1, with D possibly TRBD1 on 6 matching bases. Per germline, CDR1 LGHNA and CDR2 YSLEER. This CDR3 comprises 14 residues. Trimming left V 7 bases short and J 4 bases short, with 16 bases between. The CDR3 protein is CASTRLGGGTEAFF. DNA for the CDR3: TGCGCCAGCACTAGATTGGGAGGGGGCACTGAAGCTTTCTTT.

The genes are TRBV23-1 and TRBJ1-3; possible D gene TRBD1, 5 bases. TRBV23-1 falls under the ORF class, with uncertain function. This CDR3 has 17 residues. V lost 0 bases to trimming and J lost 5 bases, with 17 bases between them. The CDR3 loop reads CASSQSPRTGLRNTIYF. CDR3 coding DNA: TGCGCCAGCAGTCAATCCCCGCGTACGGGACTAAGAAACACCATATATTTT.

The chain links TRBV6-6 to TRBJ1-1; a possible D gene is TRBD1 (5 bases). The germline V gene has CDR1 MNHNY and CDR2 SVGAGI (reference sequence). The CDR3 runs 14 residues. V was trimmed by 0 bases and J by 3 bases, leaving 8 bases between them. The CDR3 loop is CASSYSEGDTEAFF. The CDR3 region has the DNA TGTGCCAGCAGTTACTCAGAAGGGGACACTGAAGCTTTCTTT.

This chain joins TRBV5-1 and TRBJ1-4; no clear D. In germline, CDR1 is SGHRS, CDR2 YFSETQ. There are 14 residues in the CDR3. V was pared by 2 bases and J by 0 bases, with 5 bases between. The CDR3: CASSFLTTNEKLFF. The DNA for the CDR3 is TGCGCCAGCAGCTTTCTAACAACTAATGAAAAACTGTTTTTT. The full variable domain, rest sourced from reference TRBV5-1 and TRBJ1-4, is KAGVTQTPRYLIKTRGQQVTLSCSPISGHRSVSWYQQTPGQGLQFLFEYFSETQRNKGNFPGRFSGRQFSNSRSEMNVSTLELGDSALYLCASSFLTTNEKLFFGSGTQLSVL.

In the case of this clone: A junction end diverges from the germline sequence, so it may reflect a read error. V and J are TRBV28 and TRBJ1-5; D remains unclear. This CDR3 spans 14 amino acids. CDR1 is MDHEN and CDR2 is SYDVKM in the germline V gene. CDR3 in DNA: TGTGCCAGCAGTTTTGACGCGGAAATCAGCCCCTCCTATTTT. Protein: CASSFDAEISPSYF.

V is TRBV4-3 and J is TRBJ1-2, with 7 bases matching TRBD1. Trimming at V came to 4 bases and at J to 1 base, leaving 9 bases not matched to a gene. The CDR3 runs 16 residues. Germline loops: CDR1 LGHNA, CDR2 YSLEER. The CDR3 region is CASSPHGTVINYGYTF. For the CDR3, the DNA is TGCGCCAGCAGCCCTCATGGGACAGTGATTAACTATGGCTACACCTTC.

As regards this clone: Other DNA sequences of this sample code for an identical CDR3. The chain combines TRBV11-3 with TRBJ1-3, with D perhaps matching TRBD1 (6 bases). The CDR3 is made up of 15 amino acids. V shed 5 bases and J shed 4 bases, with 15 bases lying between them. The germline gives CDR1 SGHNT, CDR2 YENEEA. For the CDR3, the DNA is TGTGCCAGCAGCCCTGGGCAGGGGCCAGGAAACACCATATATTTT. Its translation: CASSPGQGPGNTIYF.

The CDR3 here is CAWSVVQGLGYTF. CDR3 nucleotide sequence: TGTGCCTGGAGTGTAGTACAGGGATTGGGCTACACCTTC. The chain carries TRBV30 and TRBJ1-2; TRBD1 might be the D (6 bases). The CDR3 totals 13 residues. The V end lost 0 bases, the J end lost 8 bases, and 13 bases lay between the germline ends. Germline CDR1 reads GTSNPN; CDR2 reads SVGIG (reference sequence).

V gene TRBV11-3 combines with J gene TRBJ2-2; 8 nucleotides agree with TRBD2. Germline CDR1 SGHNT, CDR2 YENEEA. V lost 2 bases and J lost 4; bases outside the gene matches: 3. CDR3 length equals 15 residues. CDR3 sequence: CASSLTGGPTGELFF. In DNA, the CDR3 is TGTGCCAGCAGCTTAACGGGGGGGCCCACCGGGGAGCTGTTTTTT.

This clone was detected only a few times. The chain couples TRBV2 to TRBJ2-1; 7 nucleotides align to TRBD2. J gave up 10 bases and V 8 bases, and 17 bases lay outside the gene matches. CDR1 and CDR2 from the germline V gene are SNHLY and FYNNEI. This CDR3 comprises 15 residues. CDR3 DNA sequence: TGTGCCAGCGTGCAAAACGGACTAGGATCGGGGGAGCAGTTCTTC. Protein: CASVQNGLGSGEQFF.

As regards this clone: The sample carries other DNA sequences with the same CDR3. The rearrangement joins TRBV6-4 to TRBJ2-2; D unresolved. The CDR3 spans 13 residues. Germline V lookup: CDR1 MRHNA, CDR2 SNTAGT. Trimming cost V 0 bases and J 4 bases, with 3 bases left between them. This chain's CDR3 is CASSDSSTGELFF. The CDR3 DNA reads TGTGCCAGCAGTGACTCCAGCACCGGGGAGCTGTTTTTT.

This chain connects TRBV5-8 to TRBJ2-1, with a tentative D call TRBD2 (5 bases). The CDR3 length is 12 residues. Trimming pared 0 bases from V and 14 bases from J, leaving 12 bases between. Germline V gene data show CDR1 as SGHTS and CDR2 as YDEGEE. This CDR3 reads CASSLAGPREFF. For the CDR3, the DNA is TGTGCCAGCAGCTTGGCGGGCCCGCGGGAGTTCTTC. Full variable domain (rest looked up from reference TRBV5-8 and TRBJ2-1): EAGVTQSPTHLIKTRGQQATLRCSPISGHTSVYWYQQALGLGLQFLLWYDEGEERNRGNFPPRFSGRQFPNYSSELNVNALELEDSALYLCASSLAGPREFFGPGTRLTVL.

This clone has more than one count but fewer than ten. The V call is TRBV28, the J call TRBJ1-5; D unclear. This CDR3 comprises 12 residues. Germline V gives CDR1 MDHEN, CDR2 SYDVKM. The ends were cut back, 5 bases at V and 4 bases at J, with 6 bases in the middle. The CDR3 DNA reads as TGTGCCAGCAGTCCCCAAAATCAGCCCCAGCATTTT. This sequence encodes CASSPQNQPQHF.

The V gene is TRBV5-4, the J gene TRBJ2-1, with TRBD1 identical over 9 bases. V was pared by 4 bases and J by 0 bases, with 2 bases of the junction left unmatched. CDR3 length equals 15 residues. Germline CDR1 SGHNT, CDR2 YYREEE (reference sequence). DNA of the CDR3: TGTGCCAGCAGCACGGGACAGGGCTCCTACAATGAGCAGTTCTTC. Amino acid sequence: CASSTGQGSYNEQFF.